The rows below give T cell receptor beta chains drawn from one sample of a study of T cells in Graves' hyperthyroidism and ophthalmopathy. TCRdb called the multiplex PCR reads again in MiXCR, with one record for every CDR3 protein. The table records about 680,000 distinct CDR3 sequences, roughly a third of them present only once. The source material was blood. The receptor source for this set is a woman between 40 and 50 years old with Graves' hyperthyroidism. Both conserved end residues are part of each CDR3. A D gene is named only where the DNA matches it firmly. Size tells how often a clone was seen (once, few, many) or the class of an expanded clone, and some rows leave it out.

v_gene,d_gene,abundance,j_gene,CDR3aa,CDR3nt
TRBV29-1,NA,many,TRBJ1-1,CSVAHEWGEGDTEAFF,TGCAGCGTTGCCCACGAGTGGGGGGAAGGTGACACTGAAGCTTTCTTT
TRBV20-1,TRBD2,NA,TRBJ2-2,CSARGLAGGVANTGELFF,TGCAGTGCTAGGGGACTAGCGGGAGGAGTAGCGAACACCGGGGAGCTGTTTTTT
TRBV6-5,TRBD1,many,TRBJ1-6,CASSYKGGPSSPLHF,TGTGCCAGCAGTTACAAAGGGGGCCCAAGTTCACCCCTCCACTTT
TRBV7-2,TRBD1,NA,TRBJ1-2,CASSRYRGDGYTF,TGTGCCAGCAGCCGCTACAGGGGTGATGGCTACACCTTC
TRBV20-1,NA,NA,TRBJ1-1,CSARTPWNTEAFF,TGCAGTGCTAGAACCCCGTGGAACACTGAAGCTTTCTTT
TRBV7-9,TRBD2,few,TRBJ2-7,CASSSYLQGSSGRWGSSYEQYF,TGTGCCAGCAGCTCTTACCTTCAGGGATCTAGCGGGAGGTGGGGGAGCTCCTACGAGCAGTACTTC
TRBV19,TRBD2,NA,TRBJ2-5,CAWNSGLAGAGETQYF,TGTGCCTGGAATTCCGGACTAGCGGGAGCTGGAGAGACCCAGTACTTC
TRBV7-6,TRBD2,NA,TRBJ2-3,CASSPVGGGLTDTQYF,TGTGCCAGCAGCCCCGTCGGGGGGGGTCTCACAGATACGCAGTATTTT
TRBV20-1,TRBD2,many,TRBJ2-5,CSVFSGGGETQYF,TGCAGTGTTTTTAGCGGGGGAGGGGAGACCCAGTACTTC
TRBV15,NA,NA,TRBJ2-3,CATSRDRGVPTADTQYF,TGTGCCACCAGCAGAGATCGCGGGGTCCCTACGGCAGATACGCAGTATTTT
TRBV10-3,NA,NA,TRBJ1-4,CAVSATGSEKLFF,TGTGCCGTCAGTGCGACAGGAAGCGAAAAACTGTTTTTT
TRBV3-1,NA,NA,TRBJ2-5,CASSQSTNQETQYF,TGTGCCAGCAGCCAAAGTACAAACCAAGAGACCCAGTACTTC
TRBV11-1,NA,NA,TRBJ1-2,CAWSGDGYTF,TGTGCCTGGAGTGGTGATGGCTACACCTTC
TRBV18,NA,NA,TRBJ1-2,CASSPLESGGYTF,TGTGCCAGCTCACCACTAGAAAGTGGGGGCTACACCTTC
TRBV15,NA,NA,TRBJ1-1,CATSSGSTEAFF,TGTGCCACCAGCAGCGGCTCCACTGAAGCTTTCTTT
TRBV7-8,TRBD1,many,TRBJ2-2,CASSLGQGAPGELFF,TGTGCCAGCAGCTTGGGACAGGGGGCTCCCGGGGAGCTGTTTTTT
TRBV5-4,NA,many,TRBJ2-7,CASSLEGAGEQYF,TGTGCCAGCAGCTTGGAAGGGGCGGGCGAGCAGTACTTC
TRBV10-3,NA,NA,TRBJ2-5,CASSQPEGIRTQYF,TGTGCCAGCTCACAACCGGAGGGAATTAGGACCCAGTACTTC
TRBV6-5,NA,NA,TRBJ1-3,CASLGDSGNTIYF,TGTGCCAGCCTTGGGGATTCTGGAAACACCATATATTTT
TRBV6-5,NA,NA,TRBJ1-1,CASFRGPVGWAFF,TGTGCCAGCTTTAGGGGTCCCGTCGGATGGGCTTTCTTT
TRBV19,NA,many,TRBJ1-6,CASQQGSSPLHF,TGTGCCAGCCAACAGGGATCCTCACCCCTCCACTTT
TRBV29-1,TRBD1,NA,TRBJ2-7,CSAQDRNLYEQYF,TGCAGCGCTCAGGACAGGAACCTCTACGAGCAGTACTTC
TRBV7-9,NA,NA,TRBJ2-3,CASSLVRLAKDTQYF,TGTGCCAGCAGCTTGGTTCGGCTAGCGAAAGATACGCAGTATTTT
TRBV12-3/TRBV12-4,NA,many,TRBJ1-2,CASSFGLESYTF,TGTGCCAGCAGTTTCGGTCTAGAGAGCTACACCTTC
TRBV19,NA,many,TRBJ2-7,CASSIGWRQPNYEQYF,TGTGCCAGTAGTATAGGATGGAGACAGCCGAACTACGAGCAGTACTTC
TRBV19,NA,many,TRBJ2-7,CASSTSTGSYEQYF,TGTGCCAGTAGTACTTCAACCGGGTCATACGAGCAGTACTTC
TRBV15,TRBD1,NA,TRBJ1-2,CATSRGQGGYTF,TGTGCCACCAGCAGGGGACAGGGTGGCTACACCTTC
TRBV6-5,NA,many,TRBJ2-7,CASSLGRDGYEQYF,TGTGCCAGCAGTCTCGGACGGGATGGCTACGAGCAGTACTTC
TRBV12-3/TRBV12-4,NA,few,TRBJ1-2,CAAIGEQDYGYTF,TGTGCCGCGATAGGAGAACAGGACTATGGCTACACCTTC
TRBV19,NA,NA,TRBJ2-7,CASSRSAGLNEQYF,TGTGCCAGTTCCAGGTCGGCAGGTTTAAACGAGCAGTACTTC
TRBV19,NA,few,TRBJ1-3,CASSQSNSGNTIYF,TGTGCCAGCAGCCAGAGCAACTCTGGAAACACCATATATTTT
TRBV6-2/TRBV6-3,NA,NA,TRBJ1-1,CASNLPGLSRTEAFF,TGTGCCAGCAACTTACCGGGACTCTCTAGGACTGAAGCTTTCTTT
TRBV29-1,TRBD1,NA,TRBJ1-2,CSLETGNGYTF,TGCAGCTTAGAGACAGGGAATGGCTACACCTTC
TRBV7-9,NA,many,TRBJ2-5,CASSFARGRETQYF,TGTGCCAGCAGCTTCGCACGGGGGCGGGAGACCCAGTACTTC
TRBV12-3/TRBV12-4,NA,NA,TRBJ2-3,CASSDQGDTQYF,TGTGCCAGCAGTGACCAGGGAGATACGCAGTATTTT
TRBV25-1,TRBD1,NA,TRBJ2-7,CASSLAYLQGGYEQYF,TGTGCCAGCAGTTTAGCTTACTTACAGGGGGGCTACGAGCAGTACTTC
TRBV12-3/TRBV12-4,NA,few,TRBJ1-6,CASSQGYRGHSPLHF,TGTGCCAGCAGCCAAGGTTATAGGGGTCACTCACCCCTCCACTTT
TRBV19,NA,NA,TRBJ1-2,CASSKPGYGYTF,TGTGCCAGTAGTAAGCCTGGCTATGGCTACACCTTC
TRBV7-9,NA,NA,TRBJ1-1,CASWGTEAFF,TGTGCCTCCTGGGGCACTGAAGCTTTCTTT
TRBV10-1,TRBD2,NA,TRBJ2-1,CASSEASGSLQFF,TGCGCCAGCAGTGAGGCTAGCGGGAGTCTGCAGTTCTTC
TRBV19,TRBD2,many,TRBJ2-2,CASTGGGPIPTGELFF,TGTGCCAGTACCGGGGGGGGACCAATACCCACCGGGGAGCTGTTTTTT
TRBV6-8,NA,NA,TRBJ1-4,CATKLHEKLFF,TGTGCCACCAAATTACACGAAAAACTGTTTTTT
TRBV13,NA,NA,TRBJ2-2,CASSALARLNTGELFF,TGTGCCAGCAGCGCCCTAGCGAGGTTAAACACCGGGGAGCTGTTTTTT
TRBV7-2,TRBD1,many,TRBJ1-2,CASSSHRDRDGYTF,TGTGCCAGCAGCTCTCACCGGGACAGGGACGGCTACACCTTC
TRBV20-1,NA,NA,TRBJ2-7,CSASRPPGDEQYF,TGCAGTGCGAGCCGTCCCCCAGGGGACGAGCAGTACTTC
TRBV7-8,TRBD1,NA,TRBJ2-1,CASSSSGQVVGEQFF,TGTGCCAGCAGCTCCTCGGGACAGGTCGTTGGTGAGCAGTTCTTC
TRBV4-3,NA,many,TRBJ2-6,CASSGGTGANVLTF,TGCGCCAGCAGCGGGGGGACTGGGGCCAACGTCCTGACTTTC
TRBV4-3,NA,once,TRBJ2-7,CASSQEAQGQSYEQYF,TGCGCCAGCAGCCAAGAAGCGCAGGGTCAATCCTACGAGCAGTACTTC
TRBV7-9,NA,few,TRBJ1-1,CASSRYRERMNTEAFF,TGTGCCAGCAGCCGCTACCGGGAACGCATGAACACTGAAGCTTTCTTT
TRBV10-3,TRBD1,NA,TRBJ1-6,CAISDGTGINSPLHF,TGTGCCATCAGTGACGGGACAGGGATTAATTCACCCCTCCACTTT